These T cell receptor beta chains were read from a single sample in a study of cytomegalovirus exposure and HLA in healthy donors. The assay was immunoSEQ multiplex PCR, and TCRdb's table has in-frame clones only and misses some. The sample includes some 200,000 clones, about 13% of them seen just once. Material: PBMCs. The receptors originated from a man aged 45-60 years in good health and CMV-seropositive. Both conserved end residues are part of each CDR3. D genes are given only for firm matches. For some rows the clone size is stated as once, few or many, or as a class when expanded; others skip it.

TRBV2	TRBD2	TRBJ2-1	-	CASSDSGGSYNEQFF	TGTGCCAGCAGTGATTCGGGGGGCTCCTACAATGAGCAGTTCTTC
TRBV27	-	TRBJ1-6	-	CASSSDRLQPLHF	TGTGCCAGCAGTTCCGACAGGCTCCAACCCCTCCACTTT
TRBV29-1	-	TRBJ2-2	-	CSVGRQESTGELFF	TGCAGCGTTGGGAGGCAGGAGAGCACCGGGGAGCTGTTTTTT
TRBV10-3	TRBD2	TRBJ2-1	few	CAISPPATSGGLALSYNEQFF	TGTGCCATCAGTCCCCCGGCAACTAGCGGGGGCCTTGCTCTGTCCTACAATGAGCAGTTCTTC
TRBV7-8	-	TRBJ1-5	-	CASSRGLQGSNQPQHF	TGTGCCAGCAGCAGGGGCCTACAGGGAAGCAATCAGCCCCAGCATTTT
TRBV11-2	-	TRBJ1-2	-	CASSLRQNSNYGYTF	TGTGCCAGCAGCTTGAGGCAGAACTCTAACTATGGCTACACCTTC
TRBV5-1	TRBD1	TRBJ1-5	few	CASSWGQGRNQPQHF	TGCGCCAGCAGCTGGGGACAGGGGAGGAATCAGCCCCAGCATTTT
TRBV5-5	-	TRBJ1-1	few	CASSLDPGDLTEAFF	TGTGCCAGCAGCTTGGATCCAGGGGATCTCACTGAAGCTTTCTTT
TRBV19	TRBD1	TRBJ2-1	few	CASRGTGGNEQFF	TGTGCCAGTAGGGGGACAGGGGGCAATGAGCAGTTCTTC
TRBV20-1	-	TRBJ2-1	-	CSAIGGEQFF	TGCAGTGCTATAGGGGGTGAGCAGTTCTTC
TRBV5-1	-	TRBJ1-2	-	CASSNRVSGYGYTF	TGCGCCAGCAGTAACAGGGTGTCGGGCTATGGCTACACCTTC
TRBV18	-	TRBJ2-6	-	CASSPRRAGPSSGANVLTF	TGTGCCAGCTCACCTCGAAGGGCAGGGCCTAGCTCTGGGGCCAACGTCCTGACTTTC
TRBV25-1	-	TRBJ1-1	few	CASSVSTGTEAFF	TGTGCCAGCAGTGTTAGTACGGGCACTGAAGCTTTCTTT
TRBV5-6	TRBD1	TRBJ1-5	few	CASSPQGAPNQPQHF	TGTGCCAGCAGCCCACAGGGGGCGCCCAATCAGCCCCAGCATTTT
TRBV19	TRBD1	TRBJ1-5	-	CASSIKGSGTGGRQPQHF	TGTGCCAGTAGTATAAAAGGGTCTGGGACAGGGGGACGACAGCCCCAGCATTTT
TRBV29-1	-	TRBJ2-1	-	CSVDGRTGSDEQFF	TGCAGCGTTGACGGGAGGACAGGGTCCGATGAGCAGTTCTTC
TRBV28	-	TRBJ1-6	-	CASSLGGRVNSPLHF	TGTGCCAGCAGCTTAGGTGGGAGGGTAAATTCACCCCTCCACTTT
TRBV28	-	TRBJ1-3	few	CASSLNHRVSGNTIYF	TGTGCCAGCAGTTTAAACCACAGGGTCTCTGGAAACACCATATATTTT
TRBV19	-	TRBJ1-2	few	CASSIVVQRRGYGYTF	TGTGCCAGTAGTATAGTCGTACAACGGCGGGGTTATGGCTACACCTTC
TRBV27	-	TRBJ1-1	few	CASSSTGEAFF	TGTGCCAGCAGTTCCACGGGGGAAGCTTTCTTT
TRBV6-5	-	TRBJ1-5	few	CASSTGNQPQHF	TGTGCCAGCTCGACGGGTAATCAGCCCCAGCATTTT
TRBV9	-	TRBJ2-2	-	CASSAGGGELFF	TGTGCCAGCAGCGCCGGTGGCGGGGAGCTGTTTTTT
TRBV10-3	-	TRBJ1-1	-	CAISERGQRMNTEAFF	TGTGCCATCAGTGAAAGAGGACAGCGTATGAACACTGAAGCTTTCTTT
TRBV7-2	-	TRBJ2-1	-	CASNPGFTYNEQFF	TGTGCCAGCAACCCAGGGTTTACCTACAATGAGCAGTTCTTC
TRBV5-6	TRBD1	TRBJ1-3	-	CASSWGAGGFGNTIYF	TGTGCCAGCAGCTGGGGAGCAGGGGGCTTTGGAAACACCATATATTTT
TRBV6-1	-	TRBJ1-4	-	CASSEVRNEKLFF	TGTGCCAGCAGTGAGGTCAGAAATGAAAAACTGTTTTTT
TRBV27	-	TRBJ2-7	-	CASKVLGGPNEQYF	TGTGCCAGCAAGGTCCTTGGAGGGCCAAACGAGCAGTACTTC
TRBV5-1	TRBD1	TRBJ1-5	-	CASSLGGGNQPQHF	TGCGCCAGCAGCTTGGGAGGGGGCAACCAGCCCCAGCATTTT
TRBV6-5	-	TRBJ1-2	-	CASRLTENPWEGYTF	TGTGCCAGCAGACTTACAGAAAACCCCTGGGAGGGCTACACCTTC
TRBV2	-	TRBJ1-2	few	CASFGGTAELENYGYTF	TGTGCCAGCTTCGGAGGGACCGCCGAACTGGAGAACTATGGCTACACCTTC
TRBV7-9	-	TRBJ1-1	-	CASSLIATYTEAFF	TGTGCCAGCAGCTTAATAGCAACTTACACTGAAGCTTTCTTT
TRBV9	TRBD2	TRBJ2-3	-	CASSPRGVGGTITDTQYF	TGTGCCAGCAGCCCCCGGGGGGTCGGGGGGACTATCACAGATACGCAGTATTTT
TRBV2	-	TRBJ2-1	-	CASSYTGPSSYNEQFF	TGTGCCAGCAGTTATACAGGCCCTAGCTCCTACAATGAGCAGTTCTTC
TRBV6-5	-	TRBJ1-2	-	CASSSGLSYTF	TGTGCCAGCAGTTCGGGACTAAGCTACACCTTC
TRBV5-6	-	TRBJ1-1	few	CASSLAAGDTEAFF	TGTGCCAGCAGCCTCGCGGCGGGGGACACTGAAGCTTTCTTT
TRBV23-1	-	TRBJ2-5	few	CASSPPPDSGQTQYF	TGCGCCAGCAGTCCTCCTCCGGACTCCGGACAGACCCAGTACTTC
TRBV7-9	-	TRBJ2-5	-	CASSSVGQETQYF	TGTGCCAGCAGCAGCGTTGGCCAAGAGACCCAGTACTTC
TRBV7-3	-	TRBJ1-1	few	CASSTGGVTEAFF	TGTGCCAGCAGTACGGGGGGGGTCACTGAAGCTTTCTTT
TRBV27	TRBD1	TRBJ1-5	few	CASSRTGLDNQPQHF	TGTGCCAGCAGTAGGACAGGGTTAGACAATCAGCCCCAGCATTTT
TRBV30	TRBD2	TRBJ2-3	-	CAWSVTAGVVDTQYF	TGTGCCTGGAGTGTAACAGCGGGGGTGGTAGATACGCAGTATTTT
TRBV5-8	TRBD1	TRBJ2-5	few	CASSLALGTGGSETQYF	TGTGCCAGCAGCTTGGCCCTCGGGACAGGGGGCTCGGAGACCCAGTACTTC
TRBV11-3	TRBD1	TRBJ1-2	few	CASSERQGASGYTF	TGTGCCAGCAGCGAACGACAGGGGGCGAGTGGCTACACCTTC